This is a list of T cell receptor beta chains from one sample in a study of regulatory T cells in long-lasting Graves disease. TCRdb reprocessed the multiplex PCR reads via MiXCR and lists one record per CDR3 protein. The data show about 200,000 distinct CDR3 sequences, roughly 18% seen once. This sample comprised peripheral blood mononuclear cells (PBMCs), obtained at new diagnosis, from a patient treated with antithyroid drugs. The receptors derive from a female donor with Graves disease. Each CDR3 is given with its conserved first and last residue. A D gene is named only where the DNA matches it firmly. The listing skips clone size in some rows; elsewhere it reads once, few, many or a size class.

>TRBJ2-1|many|TRBD2|TRBV30
CAWSGASGRSSYNEQFF
TGTGCCTGGAGTGGGGCTAGCGGGAGATCCTCCTACAATGAGCAGTTCTTC
>TRBJ1-1|few|NA|TRBV28
CASNLGRVEAFF
TGTGCCAGCAACCTGGGCAGGGTAGAAGCTTTCTTT
>TRBJ2-3|many|NA|TRBV20-1
CSAPSPDTQYF
TGCAGTGCTCCTAGTCCAGATACGCAGTATTTT
>TRBJ1-1|many|NA|TRBV7-3
CASSLNQGRMNTEAFF
TGTGCCAGCAGCCTAAACCAGGGGAGGATGAACACTGAAGCTTTCTTT
>TRBJ1-2|many|NA|TRBV20-1
CSARPEAGKANYGYTF
TGCAGTGCTAGACCCGAAGCAGGAAAAGCTAACTATGGCTACACCTTC
>TRBJ2-5|many|NA|TRBV28
CASNTGRETQYF
TGTGCCAGCAACACAGGGAGGGAGACCCAGTACTTC
>TRBJ2-5|many|NA|TRBV6-5
CASSYSGTLHF
TGTGCCAGCAGTTACTCGGGCACCTTGCACTTC
>TRBJ1-3|many|NA|TRBV12-3/TRBV12-4
CASRTGISSGNTIYF
TGTGCCAGCAGAACCGGGATTAGCTCTGGAAACACCATATATTTT
>TRBJ2-7|NA|TRBD2|TRBV2
CASSELAGVYEQYF
TGTGCCAGCAGTGAACTAGCGGGAGTGTACGAGCAGTACTTC
>TRBJ1-4|many|TRBD1|TRBV18
CASSFQGARGVPGEKLFF
TGTGCCAGCTCTTTCCAGGGGGCGCGCGGTGTTCCGGGTGAAAAACTGTTTTTT
>TRBJ2-2|many|NA|TRBV10-2
CASTRGGELFF
TGCGCCAGCACGAGGGGCGGGGAGCTGTTTTTT
>TRBJ2-1|few|TRBD2|TRBV6-1
CASTPGGSYNEQFF
TGTGCCAGCACTCCGGGGGGGTCCTACAATGAGCAGTTCTTC
>TRBJ2-3|many|TRBD2|TRBV29-1
CSISPIAGATDTQYF
TGCAGCATTTCCCCCATAGCGGGAGCCACAGATACGCAGTATTTT
>TRBJ2-2|NA|NA|TRBV2
CASSERFLGTGELFF
TGTGCCAGCAGTGAACGGTTTTTGGGCACCGGGGAGCTGTTTTTT
>TRBJ2-5|many|TRBD2|TRBV5-6
CASSSVAGGLGETQYF
TGTGCCAGCAGCTCGGTAGCGGGAGGGCTCGGGGAGACCCAGTACTTC
>TRBJ1-1|many|NA|TRBV2
CASGGPLNTEAFF
TGTGCCAGCGGTGGCCCCCTGAACACTGAAGCTTTCTTT
>TRBJ2-1|NA|NA|TRBV9
CASSPQDWSSYNEQFF
TGTGCCAGCAGCCCCCAGGACTGGAGCTCCTACAATGAGCAGTTCTTC
>TRBJ1-2|many|NA|TRBV18
CASSPRDRAYGYTF
TGTGCCAGCTCACCAAGGGACCGCGCCTATGGCTACACCTTC
>TRBJ2-5|NA|NA|TRBV3-1
CASSPGRGETQYF
TGTGCCAGCAGCCCGGGACGGGGGGAGACCCAGTACTTC
>TRBJ2-7|many|TRBD1|TRBV6-2/TRBV6-3
CASSEVAGTAKGEQYF
TGTGCCAGCAGTGAAGTGGCCGGGACAGCAAAAGGGGAGCAGTACTTC
>TRBJ1-2|NA|NA|TRBV19
CASTSHQSNYGYTF
TGTGCCAGTACTTCTCACCAATCTAACTATGGCTACACCTTC
>TRBJ2-3|many|TRBD2|TRBV29-1
CSGTGLAASTDTQYF
TGCAGCGGTACGGGACTAGCGGCTAGCACAGATACGCAGTATTTT
>TRBJ2-1|many|NA|TRBV2
CASSEAGNEQFF
TGTGCCAGCAGTGAAGCAGGAAATGAGCAGTTCTTC
>TRBJ2-7|few|TRBD2|TRBV4-3
CASSRGLAGGPYEQYF
TGCGCCAGCAGTCGTGGACTAGCGGGAGGTCCCTACGAGCAGTACTTC
>TRBJ2-2|many|NA|TRBV2
CASRPDSARTGELFF
TGTGCCAGCAGGCCTGACTCGGCCCGCACCGGGGAGCTGTTTTTT
>TRBJ1-1|few|NA|TRBV5-4
CASNRDTLNTEAFF
TGTGCCAGCAACCGGGACACCCTGAACACTGAAGCTTTCTTT
>TRBJ1-4|many|TRBD1|TRBV3-1
CASSQSGTGAGEKLFF
TGTGCCAGCAGCCAGTCCGGGACAGGGGCAGGGGAAAAACTGTTTTTT
>TRBJ2-3|NA|NA|TRBV14
CASSLFVDTQYF
TGTGCCAGCAGCCTATTTGTCGATACGCAGTATTTT
>TRBJ2-1|many|TRBD2|TRBV3-1
CASSQGYLAGGNSYNEQFF
TGTGCCAGCAGCCAAGGTTATCTAGCGGGAGGTAACTCCTACAATGAGCAGTTCTTC
>TRBJ2-1|NA|TRBD2|TRBV14
CASSLDGGGVSYNEQFF
TGTGCCAGCAGCCTCGACGGCGGGGGGGTCTCCTACAATGAGCAGTTCTTC
>TRBJ2-6|many|NA|TRBV2
CASSQTGSGANVLTF
TGTGCCAGCAGTCAGACGGGCTCTGGGGCCAACGTCCTGACTTTC
>TRBJ1-2|many|NA|TRBV27
CASSLSTGLRYTF
TGTGCCAGCAGTTTATCGACGGGGCTGCGCTACACCTTC
>TRBJ2-7|many|NA|TRBV12-3/TRBV12-4
CASRSWESSYEQYF
TGTGCCAGCAGGTCTTGGGAATCCTCCTACGAGCAGTACTTC
>TRBJ2-1|many|NA|TRBV27
CASTDQNTGEQFF
TGTGCCAGCACCGACCAGAACACCGGCGAGCAGTTCTTC
>TRBJ2-7|many|NA|TRBV12-5
CASGFVGTSEQYF
TGTGCTAGTGGTTTCGTGGGAACCTCCGAGCAGTACTTC
>TRBJ2-6|many|NA|TRBV10-2
CASRRGGAPGANVLTF
TGCGCCAGCAGGAGGGGGGGGGCCCCTGGGGCCAACGTCCTGACTTTC
>TRBJ2-7|NA|NA|TRBV7-9
CASSFTGTTREQYF
TGTGCCAGCAGCTTCACCGGGACGACGAGGGAGCAGTACTTC
>TRBJ2-5|many|NA|TRBV2
CAGGNRGKGETQYF
TGTGCCGGAGGGAACCGCGGGAAGGGGGAGACCCAGTACTTC
>TRBJ1-1|many|NA|TRBV12-3/TRBV12-4
CASSLYTEAFF
TGTGCCAGCAGTTTGTACACTGAAGCTTTCTTT
>TRBJ2-2|many|NA|TRBV11-2
CASSLVSSSLTELFF
TGTGCCAGCAGCTTAGTTTCTAGCTCCTTGACGGAGCTGTTTTTT
>TRBJ2-3|many|TRBD1|TRBV28
CATWTGGTDTQYF
TGTGCCACCTGGACAGGGGGAACAGATACGCAGTATTTT
>TRBJ2-7|many|NA|TRBV9
CASSGGAFSYEQYF
TGTGCCAGCAGCGGCGGGGCCTTTTCCTACGAGCAGTACTTC